This is a list of T cell receptor beta chains from one sample in a study of PD-1 blockade in classical Hodgkin lymphoma. Clones were read by immunoSEQ multiplex PCR, and TCRdb kept only the in-frame ones, dropping some. The table records about 32,000 clones, roughly 82% of them present only once. Sequencing used peripheral blood mononuclear cells (PBMCs), obtained at baseline. These receptors came from a human donor with classical Hodgkin lymphoma. Both conserved end residues are part of each CDR3. The D gene is left open where the match is weak. Size tells how often a clone was seen (once, few, many) or the class of an expanded clone, and some rows leave it out.

length: 17
V: TRBV4-2
size: -
J: TRBJ1-4
D: -
CDR3: CASSQTRTGTLNEKLFF
DNA: TGTGCCAGCAGTCAAACCAGGACGGGGACACTAAATGAAAAACTGTTTTTT

length: 15
V: TRBV28
size: -
J: TRBJ2-7
D: -
CDR3: CASSLIQGRSYEQYF
DNA: TGTGCCAGCAGTTTAATCCAGGGCCGGTCCTACGAGCAGTACTTC

length: 14
V: TRBV7-2
size: -
J: TRBJ2-5
D: TRBD2
CDR3: CASSLGGGLGTQYF
DNA: TGTGCCAGCAGCTTAGGCGGGGGATTGGGGACCCAGTACTTC

length: 15
V: TRBV18
size: few
J: TRBJ1-2
D: -
CDR3: CASSPNRDPIYGYTF
DNA: TGTGCCAGCTCACCTAACAGGGATCCCATCTATGGCTACACCTTC

length: 16
V: TRBV5-1
size: -
J: TRBJ2-3
D: -
CDR3: CASSLGPPKEADTQYF
DNA: TGCGCCAGCAGCTTGGGTCCCCCCAAGGAGGCAGATACGCAGTATTTT

length: 13
V: TRBV28
size: -
J: TRBJ2-2
D: -
CDR3: CASATRGTGELFF
DNA: TGTGCCAGCGCGACGAGGGGCACCGGGGAGCTGTTTTTT

length: 12
V: TRBV11-2
size: -
J: TRBJ1-2
D: TRBD1
CDR3: CASSTDRVGYTF
DNA: TGTGCCAGCAGCACCGACAGGGTCGGCTACACCTTC

length: 13
V: TRBV15
size: once
J: TRBJ1-2
D: TRBD1
CDR3: CATSRQGDYGYTF
DNA: TGTGCCACCAGCAGACAGGGGGACTATGGCTACACCTTC

length: 13
V: TRBV5-6
size: few
J: TRBJ1-2
D: -
CDR3: CASSLGFSYGYTF
DNA: TGTGCCAGCAGCTTGGGCTTCAGCTATGGCTACACCTTC

length: 13
V: TRBV7-2
size: -
J: TRBJ2-1
D: -
CDR3: CASSPTSMPEQFF
DNA: TGTGCCAGCAGCCCCACTAGCATGCCTGAGCAGTTCTTC

length: 13
V: TRBV29-1
size: -
J: TRBJ1-1
D: -
CDR3: CSVESQPNTEAFF
DNA: TGCAGCGTTGAAAGCCAGCCCAACACTGAAGCTTTCTTT

length: 17
V: TRBV18
size: -
J: TRBJ1-2
D: TRBD1
CDR3: CASSPLYGTGRDYGYTF
DNA: TGTGCCAGCTCACCGCTTTACGGGACAGGGCGAGACTATGGCTACACCTTC

length: 15
V: TRBV7-6
size: -
J: TRBJ2-1
D: -
CDR3: CASSLDPGSYNEQFF
DNA: TGTGCCAGCAGCTTAGATCCGGGCTCCTACAATGAGCAGTTCTTC

length: 12
V: TRBV7-9
size: -
J: TRBJ1-1
D: -
CDR3: CASSLSGLEAFF
DNA: TGTGCCAGCAGCTTAAGTGGTCTTGAAGCTTTCTTT

length: 13
V: TRBV7-2
size: -
J: TRBJ1-4
D: TRBD1
CDR3: CASSAQGGEKLFF
DNA: TGTGCCAGCAGCGCCCAGGGGGGTGAAAAACTGTTTTTT

length: 13
V: TRBV5-4
size: -
J: TRBJ2-3
D: -
CDR3: CASSLKGADTQYF
DNA: TGTGCCAGCAGCTTAAAGGGGGCAGATACGCAGTATTTT

length: 13
V: TRBV7-2
size: -
J: TRBJ2-5
D: -
CDR3: CASFRDTQETQYF
DNA: TGTGCCAGCTTCCGGGACACGCAAGAGACCCAGTACTTC

length: 16
V: TRBV11-3
size: -
J: TRBJ1-1
D: TRBD1
CDR3: CASTKPWQGAKTEAFF
DNA: TGTGCCAGCACCAAACCGTGGCAGGGGGCAAAGACTGAAGCTTTCTTT

length: 18
V: TRBV6-1
size: -
J: TRBJ2-7
D: TRBD1
CDR3: CASSEHIGTVLSAYEQYF
DNA: TGTGCCAGCAGTGAACATATTGGGACAGTTTTATCCGCCTACGAGCAGTACTTC

length: 15
V: TRBV11-2
size: -
J: TRBJ1-6
D: TRBD1
CDR3: CASSLRGTGPKPLHF
DNA: TGTGCCAGCAGCTTAAGAGGGACAGGGCCAAAACCCCTCCACTTT

length: 15
V: TRBV28
size: once
J: TRBJ2-1
D: TRBD2
CDR3: CASSFKSGGDNEQFF
DNA: TGTGCCAGCAGTTTTAAGAGCGGGGGGGACAATGAGCAGTTCTTC

length: 12
V: TRBV9
size: -
J: TRBJ2-2
D: -
CDR3: CASSVEGGELFF
DNA: TGTGCCAGCAGCGTAGAGGGCGGGGAGCTGTTTTTT

length: 12
V: TRBV5-1
size: once
J: TRBJ1-2
D: -
CDR3: CASRVPSGGYTF
DNA: TGCGCCAGCCGGGTCCCTTCGGGTGGCTACACCTTC

length: 15
V: TRBV7-6
size: -
J: TRBJ2-1
D: TRBD1
CDR3: CASSSSGTANNEQFF
DNA: TGTGCCAGCAGCTCGTCCGGGACAGCGAACAATGAGCAGTTCTTC